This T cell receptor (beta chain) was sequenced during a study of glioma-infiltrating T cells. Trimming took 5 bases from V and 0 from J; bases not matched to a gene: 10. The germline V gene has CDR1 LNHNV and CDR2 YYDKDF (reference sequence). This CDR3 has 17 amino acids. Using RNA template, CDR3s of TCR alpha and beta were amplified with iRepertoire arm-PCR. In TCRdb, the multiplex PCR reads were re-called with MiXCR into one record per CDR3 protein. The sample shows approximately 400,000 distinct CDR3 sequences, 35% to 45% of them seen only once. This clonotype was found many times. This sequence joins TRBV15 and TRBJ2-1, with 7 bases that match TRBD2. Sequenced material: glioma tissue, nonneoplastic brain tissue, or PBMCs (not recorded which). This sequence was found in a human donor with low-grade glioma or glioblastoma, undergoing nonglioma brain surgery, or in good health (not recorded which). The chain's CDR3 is CATSPTGRFSSYNEQFF. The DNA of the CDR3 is TGTGCCACCAGCCCGACCGGGAGGTTTAGCTCCTACAATGAGCAGTTCTTC. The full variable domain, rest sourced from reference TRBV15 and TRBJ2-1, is DAMVIQNPRYQVTQFGKPVTLSCSQTLNHNVMYWYQQKSSQAPKLLFHYYDKDFNNEADTPDNFQSRRPNTSFCFLDIRSPGLGDTAMYLCATSPTGRFSSYNEQFFGPGTRLTVL.